A single sample is the source of the 25 T cell receptor beta chains below, sequenced in a study of blood T cells in healthy people across ages. Next came a second PCR, run for roughly 7 to 12 cycles, which used a sample-barcoded 5' primer along with a J-beta primer mix. TCRdb recomputed calls from the 5' RACE reads with MiXCR, one row per CDR3 protein. Here the sample spans around 580,000 distinct CDR3 sequences, roughly 43% being singletons. Sequencing was done on a sample of blood. These receptors were taken from a man at least 80 years old in good health.

Comments on this clonotype: The junction departs from germline at one end; a sequencing error may be responsible. The chain has TRBV14 and TRBJ2-1, with 13 bases fitting TRBD2. The length of the CDR3 is 16 residues. Germline loops: CDR1 SGHDN, CDR2 FVKESK. The CDR3 sequence: CASSQTGTSGVNGQFF. The DNA for the CDR3 is TGTGCCAGCAGCCAAACCGGGACTAGCGGGGTCAATGGGCAGTTCTTC.

This clonotype was observed once. The chain uses TRBV6-2 or TRBV6-3 and TRBJ2-1; D remains unclear. Germline values: CDR1 MNHEY, CDR2 SVGEGT. V lost 4 bases, J lost 10 bases, and 17 bases lay in between. The CDR3 has 14 amino acids. The CDR3 DNA is TGTGCCAGCAGTTTACCCCGGGCCACCTACGAGCAGTTCTTC. Its translation: CASSLPRATYEQFF.

This clonotype was counted only a few times. The chain uses TRBV10-3 and TRBJ1-2, with 10 bases fitting TRBD1. Per the germline V gene, CDR1 is ENHRY and CDR2 is SYGVKD. The CDR3 runs 14 residues. Germline trimming cut 6 bases from V and 7 bases from J; bases unmatched to any gene: 8. Here the CDR3 reads CAIRKDRGLFGYTF. The CDR3 bases are TGTGCCATCAGGAAGGACAGGGGGTTGTTTGGCTACACCTTC.

This clonotype was picked up a small number of times. The chain recombines TRBV29-1 with TRBJ2-1; 10 bases are shared with TRBD2. The germline V gene encodes CDR1 SQVTM and CDR2 ANQGSEA. V trimming: 0 bases; J trimming: 7 bases; junction bases outside the gene matches: 6. The CDR3 spans 15 residues. The DNA for the CDR3 is TGCAGCGTTGAAGATACTAGCGGGGCCTCGAATGAGCAGTTCTTC. Translating gives CSVEDTSGASNEQFF.

This clonotype was observed a few times. The chain couples TRBV9 to TRBJ2-5, with D possibly being TRBD2 (6 bases). The CDR3 loop spans 15 amino acids. Per germline, CDR1 SGDLS and CDR2 YYNGEE. Trimming left V 2 bases short and J 3 bases short, with 14 bases between. In DNA form, the CDR3 reads TGTGCCAGCAGCGTGAGGACTACTTCTGAAGAGACCCAGTACTTC. Translation: CASSVRTTSEETQYF.

The V gene is TRBV20-1, the J gene TRBJ2-1; the D is unclear. CDR3 size: 11 residues. Germline values: CDR1 DFQATT, CDR2 SNEGSKA (reference sequence). The V gene lost 0 bases and the J gene lost 13 bases, with 10 bases spanning the gap. DNA for the CDR3: TGCAGTGCTAGAGATCCCGAGACCCAGTTCTTC. Its protein product is CSARDPETQFF.

This sequence joins TRBV5-1 and TRBJ1-1; D perhaps matches TRBD1 (6 bases). Germline CDR1 SGHRS, CDR2 YFSETQ. This CDR3 is 15 amino acids long. Trimming shortened V by 4 bases and J by 1 base, and 14 bases separated the two germline ends. CDR3: CASSHGTNGNTEAFF. The CDR3 DNA sequence: TGCGCCAGCAGCCACGGGACAAACGGGAACACTGAAGCTTTCTTT. Complete variable domain (other parts from reference TRBV5-1 and TRBJ1-1): KAGVTQTPRYLIKTRGQQVTLSCSPISGHRSVSWYQQTPGQGLQFLFEYFSETQRNKGNFPGRFSGRQFSNSRSEMNVSTLELGDSALYLCASSHGTNGNTEAFFGQGTRLTVV.

The chain uses TRBV29-1 and TRBJ1-1; a possible D gene is TRBD1 (6 bases). This CDR3 has 12 amino acids. V was pared by 6 bases and J by 1 base, with 9 bases between. Germline lookup yields CDR1 SQVTM and CDR2 ANQGSEA. The DNA for the CDR3 is TGCAGCGTAAAAGGGGGGAACACTGAAGCTTTCTTT. Its translation: CSVKGGNTEAFF.

The CDR3 sequence is CSVAQGLGNQPQHF. The CDR3 region has the DNA TGCAGTGTAGCACAGGGGCTGGGCAATCAGCCCCAGCATTTT. This sequence joins TRBV20-1 and TRBJ1-5; 7 bases match TRBD1. CDR1 DFQATT and CDR2 SNEGSKA come from the germline V gene (reference sequence). CDR3 length equals 14 residues. The V and J ends lost 7 bases and 2 bases, in that order; junction bases with no gene match: 8.

The CDR3 nucleotides are TGTGCCTGGAGTAAAACGGGCTATGGCTACACCTTC. It yields the protein CAWSKTGYGYTF. The chain uses TRBV30 and TRBJ1-2; D gene ambiguous. CDR1 GTSNPN and CDR2 SVGIG come from the germline V gene (reference sequence). With 2 bases removed from V and 4 bases from J, the gap between germline ends came to 8 bases. This CDR3 is 12 amino acids long.

J is TRBJ2-5 and V is TRBV29-1; D perhaps matches TRBD2 (6 bases). Germline CDR1 SQVTM, CDR2 ANQGSEA. The CDR3 totals 13 residues. Trimming left V 1 base short and J 11 bases short, with 17 bases between. The CDR3 protein is CSVEGGNFWEQYF. DNA for the CDR3: TGCAGCGTTGAAGGCGGGAACTTTTGGGAGCAGTACTTC.

This clonotype was counted at least ten times. The chain combines TRBV5-1 with TRBJ2-5; no definite D call. CDR1 and CDR2 (germline): SGHRS, YFSETQ. The ends were cut back, 1 base at V and 5 bases at J, with 9 bases in the middle. This CDR3 region has 13 residues. This chain's CDR3 is CASSLRVGETQYF. CDR3 sequence (DNA): TGCGCCAGCAGCTTGAGGGTCGGGGAGACCCAGTACTTC.

V and J are TRBV2 and TRBJ1-6; tentative D call: TRBD1 (5 bases). CDR3 size: 17 residues. Trimming pared 7 bases from V and 0 bases from J, leaving 16 bases between. The germline gives CDR1 SNHLY, CDR2 FYNNEI. The CDR3 loop is CASKSDSRSSYNSPLHF. CDR3 in DNA: TGTGCCAGCAAAAGTGACAGTCGGAGCTCCTATAATTCACCCCTCCACTTT.

This chain links TRBV15 with TRBJ1-2, with no clear D. CDR1 is LNHNV and CDR2 is YYDKDF in the germline V gene (reference sequence). The V gene lost 4 bases and the J gene lost 1 base, with 7 bases spanning the gap. The CDR3 loop spans 13 amino acids. CDR3 loop: CATSITDNYGYTF. The CDR3, as DNA: TGTGCCACCAGCATAACGGATAACTATGGCTACACCTTC.

This clonotype was detected a few times. The chain couples TRBV18 to TRBJ2-1, with 7 bases aligning to TRBD1. Trimming took 4 bases from V and 10 from J; bases not matched to a gene: 7. Germline V gives CDR1 KGHSH, CDR2 LQKENI. The CDR3 sequence is 13 residues long. The CDR3 DNA is TGTGCCAGCTCACTAGGACAGGAGACAGAGCAGTTCTTC. As protein: CASSLGQETEQFF.

The chain couples TRBV12-3 or TRBV12-4 to TRBJ2-3; D gene unclear. The CDR3 has 13 residues. The V end lost 6 bases, the J end lost 2 bases, and 9 bases lay between the germline ends. The CDR3 nucleotides are TGTGCCAGCAGAACGGGCATCACAGATACGCAGTATTTT. Translated, it gives CASRTGITDTQYF.

This clonotype was detected only a few times. The J gene is TRBJ2-5, the V gene TRBV7-2; 8 bases line up with TRBD2. V trimming: 3 bases; J trimming: 1 base; junction bases outside the gene matches: 4. The CDR3 is 15 amino acids. In germline, CDR1 is SGHTA, CDR2 FQGNSA. The CDR3 DNA sequence: TGTGCCAGCAGCTTTCAGCGGGGGAGCCAAGAGACCCAGTACTTC. Its translation is CASSFQRGSQETQYF.

This clonotype has more than one count but fewer than ten. With a much larger clone just one base away, this may be a read error. This chain uses TRBV6-6 with TRBJ2-1; TRBD1 agrees at 8 bases. Per germline, CDR1 MNHNY and CDR2 SVGAGI (reference sequence). The CDR3 totals 16 residues. The CDR3 bases are TGTGCCAGCAGTGACTCGAGGCAGGGGGCGGGGAATGAGCAGTTCTTC. Translated: CASSDSRQGAGNEQFF.

This clonotype was observed many times. The chain has TRBV7-9 and TRBJ2-5; 8 bases match TRBD2. Germline assignment: CDR1 SEHNR and CDR2 FQNEAQ (reference sequence). V dropped 1 base and J dropped 5; count of bases not matched to a gene: 3. CDR3 length: 14 residues. CDR3 sequence: CASSLVLAEETQYF. DNA of the CDR3: TGTGCCAGCAGCTTAGTACTAGCGGAGGAGACCCAGTACTTC.

The sample holds a few counts of this clonotype. This rearrangement joins TRBV7-2 to TRBJ2-1; 8 bases agree with TRBD2. The V gene end was trimmed by 0 bases and the J gene end by 11 bases; junction bases not matched to a gene: 3. The V gene's germline CDR1 is SGHTA and CDR2 FQGNSA. The CDR3 consists of 13 residues. CDR3 amino acids: CASSLALAEQQFF. For the CDR3, the DNA is TGTGCCAGCAGCTTAGCACTAGCGGAACAGCAGTTCTTC.

V gene TRBV12-3 or TRBV12-4 combines with J gene TRBJ2-7; 15 bases are shared with TRBD2. The CDR3 has 19 amino acids. The V and J ends lost 6 bases and 1 base, in that order; junction bases with no gene match: 13. CDR3 loop: CASSPGLAGGRSGSYEQYF. CDR3 in DNA: TGTGCCAGCAGCCCGGGACTAGCGGGAGGAAGGTCAGGTTCCTACGAGCAGTACTTC.

The chain couples TRBV20-1 to TRBJ2-1; 9 nucleotides align to TRBD2. Trimming at V came to 3 bases and at J to 9 bases, leaving 6 bases not matched to a gene. Germline V gene data show CDR1 as DFQATT and CDR2 as SNEGSKA (reference sequence). The CDR3 runs 13 residues. CDR3 in DNA: TGCAGTGCTAGGAGCGGGAGGACGGTTGAGCAGTTCTTC. Its translation: CSARSGRTVEQFF.

The chain employs TRBV9 and TRBJ2-1, with 13 nucleotides matching TRBD2. The length of the CDR3 is 16 residues. The V and J ends lost 0 bases and 9 bases, in that order; junction bases with no gene match: 6. CDR1 and CDR2 (germline): SGDLS, YYNGEE. The CDR3 bases are TGTGCCAGCAGCGTAGGTACTAGCGGGAGGGGCGGTGAGCAGTTCTTC. This codes for CASSVGTSGRGGEQFF.

This chain connects TRBV15 to TRBJ2-4; tentatively, D is TRBD1 (5 bases). This CDR3 has 15 amino acids. V was clipped by 5 bases and J by 7 bases, with 18 bases between them. Germline V gene data show CDR1 as LNHNV and CDR2 as YYDKDF (reference sequence). The CDR3 protein is CATSPLQGRSNIQYF. The CDR3 DNA is TGTGCCACCAGCCCCCTCCAGGGCAGAAGCAACATTCAGTACTTC.

This clonotype was detected a few times. The genes are TRBV3-1 and TRBJ2-1; D is uncertain. V shed 4 bases and J shed 7 bases, with 8 bases lying between them. The CDR3 spans 12 residues. Germline V gene sequence: CDR1 LGHDT, CDR2 YNNKEL (reference sequence). The CDR3: CASSRLENEQFF. CDR3 DNA sequence: TGTGCCAGCAGCCGCCTAGAGAATGAGCAGTTCTTC.